These 17 T cell receptor beta chains share one sample of origin, sequenced in a study of tumor and adjacent non-tumor tissue in lung cancer. RNA was extracted from bulk tissue without any cell sorting. Three rounds of nested PCR, following a modified ARM-PCR protocol, produced the TCRbeta library. TCRdb used MiXCR to reprocess the multiplex PCR reads, holding one entry per CDR3 protein. Of over 110,000 distinct CDR3 sequences listed, around 67% were seen once; the top ten hold approximately 18%. Sequencing was carried out using lung tumor tissue. These receptor sequences come from a man between 60 and 75 years old with small cell lung cancer.

About this clonotype: A read error is likely, as this CDR3 ends without the conserved phenylalanine or tryptophan. The DNA is left out, because the CDR3 cannot be placed on it with certainty; the CDR3 is given as TCRdb lists it. The chain links TRBV11-2 to TRBJ2-3; the table names TRBD1, a call not compared with the DNA. Inclusive of both ends, the CDR3 amounts to 15 amino acids. Germline CDR1 reads SGHAT; CDR2 reads FQNNGV. CDR3 sequence reads: CASSFRGRSTDTQYS.

The chain has TRBV20-1 and TRBJ2-5; 8 bases line up with TRBD1. The CDR3 runs to 15 residues. Trimming at V came to 6 bases and at J to 5 bases, leaving 14 bases not matched to a gene. The germline gives CDR1 DFQATT, CDR2 SNEGSKA (reference sequence). The CDR3: CSASPIRGRGETQYF. Here the CDR3 DNA reads TGCAGTGCAAGCCCAATCAGGGGGCGCGGTGAGACCCAGTACTTC.

This clonotype was observed a handful of times. The chain joins TRBV7-9 to TRBJ2-1, with 10 positions matching TRBD2. Unmatched junction bases numbered 15, after V lost 4 bases and J lost 9 bases. The CDR3 extends over 17 amino acids. From germline, CDR1 is SEHNR and CDR2 FQNEAQ (reference sequence). The CDR3 sequence is CASSSRLRLAGEIEQFF. The CDR3 DNA is TGTGCCAGCAGCTCTAGACTTAGGCTAGCGGGAGAAATTGAGCAGTTCTTC.

To note about this clonotype: An end of the junction differs from the germline gene, which may be a read error. V is TRBV11-3 and J is TRBJ1-1; no reliable D call. Germline V gene lookup returns CDR1 SGHNT and CDR2 YENEEA. The CDR3 extends over 13 amino acids. The CDR3 loop reads CASRKEGATEAFF. The CDR3 DNA reads TGTGCGAGCAGAAAAGAGGGAGCTACTGAAGCTTTCTTT.

This clonotype was observed once. One end of the junction is discordant with germline, which a read error may explain. The rearrangement uses TRBV4-1 and TRBJ2-7; tentatively, D is TRBD1 (5 bases). The CDR3 extends over 15 amino acids. Germline V CDR1 and CDR2: MGHRA, YSYEKL. The CDR3 loop reads CTSSQRIGDSYEQYF. The CDR3 DNA is TGCACCAGCAGCCAAAGGATAGGGGACTCCTACGAGCAGTACTTC.

On this clonotype: A much larger clonotype is one base distant, so this may be a read error. The chain employs TRBV6-1 and TRBJ2-3; D perhaps matches TRBD1 (6 bases). From germline, CDR1 is MNHNS and CDR2 SASEGT. The CDR3 totals 13 residues. V lost 10 bases and J 4 bases, leaving 15 bases between the germline ends. CDR3 sequence: CANKRQVADTQYF. CDR3 in DNA: TGTGCCAACAAAAGACAGGTCGCAGATACGCAGTATTTT.

Details on this clonotype: This may come from a read error, since a much larger clone is one base off. CDR3 protein: CASSYPNGQRGNEQFF. CDR3 nucleotides: TGTGCCAGCAGTTACCCGAATGGACAGAGAGGTAATGAGCAGTTCTTC. The V call is TRBV6-2 or TRBV6-3, the J call TRBJ2-1; D may be TRBD1 (6 bases). The CDR3 is 16 amino acids. V lost 2 bases, J lost 7 bases, and 18 bases lay in between. Germline CDR1 MNHEY, CDR2 SVGEGT.

With respect to this clonotype: At one boundary the junction diverges from the germline segment, which might be a read error. The chain couples TRBV5-4 to TRBJ2-3, with D uncertain. CDR3 length: 14 residues. Germline V gene sequence: CDR1 SGHNT, CDR2 YYREEE (reference sequence). Here the CDR3 reads CANSLARKADTQYF. Here the CDR3 DNA reads TGTGCCAACAGCTTGGCTAGGAAGGCAGATACGCAGTATTTT.

On this clonotype itself: Germline and junction disagree at one end, which may indicate a read error. The chain links TRBV5-6 to TRBJ2-3; D possibly corresponds to TRBD1 (6 bases). The length of the CDR3 is 18 residues. The germline V gene has CDR1 SGHDT and CDR2 YYEEEE. In DNA, the CDR3 is TGTGTCAGCAGCTCAGCTGCCCATCTACAGGGCTGGGCAGATACGCAGTATTTT. Protein sequence: CVSSSAAHLQGWADTQYF.

Remarks on this clonotype: It is likely a read error, because the conserved phenylalanine at the end of the CDR3 is missing. The V and J genes are TRBV6-5 and TRBJ2-1, with 7 bases lining up with TRBD1. Per germline, CDR1 MNHEY and CDR2 SVGAGI. The CDR3 totals 13 residues. V dropped 5 bases and J dropped 3; count of bases not matched to a gene: 1. DNA of the CDR3: TGTGCCAGCAGTCGGGACAGCTACAATGAGCAGTTCTCC. Translating gives CASSRDSYNEQFS.

Of note for this clonotype: The junction departs from germline at one end; a sequencing error may be responsible. J is TRBJ2-7 and V is TRBV11-2; maybe TRBD2 (5 bases). Germline V gene sequence: CDR1 SGHAT, CDR2 FQNNGV. The CDR3 sequence is 15 residues long. CDR3 in amino acids: CASSLERTGYDDQYF. The CDR3 nucleotides are TGTGCCAGCAGCTTAGAGAGGACGGGGTACGACGACCAGTACTTC.

The chain employs TRBV6-6 and TRBJ2-3; possible D gene TRBD2, 6 bases. The CDR3 has 20 residues. CDR1 is MNHNY and CDR2 is SVGAGI in the germline V gene (reference sequence). V was clipped by 2 bases and J by 2 bases, with 26 bases between them. The CDR3 DNA reads as TGTGCCAGCAGTTACCCCATGGGCGGGACCCCCTTCGCCGCCACAGATACGCAGTATTTT. This sequence encodes CASSYPMGGTPFAATDTQYF.

In regard to this clonotype: Sequence at one end of the junction differs from germline and may be a read error. The chain carries TRBV20-1 and TRBJ2-5; TRBD2 aligns across 7 bases. Germline V CDR1 and CDR2: DFQATT, SNEGSKA (reference sequence). CDR3 length equals 16 residues. CDR3 protein: CSPRGARASGKETQYF. The CDR3 bases are TGCAGTCCTAGAGGAGCGCGGGCTAGCGGAAAAGAGACCCAGTACTTC.

V is TRBV12-3 or TRBV12-4 and J is TRBJ2-6; tentative D call: TRBD1 (6 bases). Trimming left V 8 bases short and J 0 bases short, with 14 bases between. This CDR3 comprises 16 residues. In nucleotides, the CDR3 is TGTGCCAGCGGTTCAACAGGGAGCTCTGGGGCCAACGTCCTGACTTTC. Its translation is CASGSTGSSGANVLTF.

This clonotype was observed once. Lacking the conserved final phenylalanine or tryptophan, this CDR3 likely reflects a read error. CDR3 nucleotide sequence: TGTGCCAGCAGTTACTCAAGCGGGTCCACAGATACGCAGTATCTT. This gives the protein CASSYSSGSTDTQYL. The chain employs TRBV6-2 or TRBV6-3 and TRBJ2-3; tentative D call: TRBD2 (6 bases). Germline CDR1 is MNHEY and CDR2 is SVGEGT. Trimming removed 0 bases at V and 2 bases at J, with 9 bases between. The CDR3 extends over 15 amino acids.

Regarding this clonotype: The missing conserved phenylalanine or tryptophan at the end of this CDR3 makes a read error likely. The limits of the CDR3 on the DNA are not certain, so only TCRdb's listed CDR3 is given. V and J are TRBV11-2 and TRBJ2-5; TRBD1 is the table's D call, not checked against the DNA. Termini included, the CDR3 measures 12 amino acids. The germline V gene encodes CDR1 SGHAT and CDR2 FQNNGV. CDR3 residues: CASCVTGTQEYL.

This clonotype was found a few times. The V call is TRBV5-1, the J call TRBJ2-6, with D tentatively TRBD2 (5 bases). The CDR3 runs to 16 residues. The V and J ends lost 0 bases and 0 bases respectively, with 7 bases between them. The germline V gene encodes CDR1 SGHRS and CDR2 YFSETQ. The CDR3: CASSLVGDSGANVLTF. The CDR3, as DNA: TGCGCCAGCAGCTTGGTGGGAGACTCTGGGGCCAACGTCCTGACTTTC. The full variable domain, its missing parts supplied by reference TRBV5-1 and TRBJ2-6, is KAGVTQTPRYLIKTRGQQVTLSCSPISGHRSVSWYQQTPGQGLQFLFEYFSETQRNKGNFPGRFSGRQFSNSRSEMNVSTLELGDSALYLCASSLVGDSGANVLTFGAGSRLTVL.